This T cell receptor beta chain was captured by sequencing in a study of blood T cell repertoires in COVID-19. Clinical history reported by participants formed the basis on which cohorts were assigned. Germline V gene sequence: CDR1 SGHKS, CDR2 YYEKEE (reference sequence). There are 16 residues in the CDR3. The V end was cut by 4 bases, the J end by 1 base, with 15 bases between. TCRdb's table, derived via immunoSEQ multiplex PCR, lists solely in-frame clones and lacks some. The table lists 300,000 to 500,000 clones, roughly 90% of them singletons. The V call is TRBV5-5, the J call TRBJ1-3; D is undetermined. The receptor was isolated from a woman in her twenties or thirties with acute COVID-19. The source material was PBMCs or T cells enriched from blood (not recorded which). CDR3 coding DNA: TGTGCCAGCAGCCTGTATGGGCCCCAGTCTGGAAACACCATATATTTT. Its protein product is CASSLYGPQSGNTIYF.